This T cell receptor (beta chain) stems from a study of response to subunit inactivated influenza vaccine. Findings and caveats of the study: The authors suggested that few new T cells are recruited per seasonal influenza vaccination.

In TCRdb, the RT-PCR reads were re-called with MiXCR into one record per CDR3 protein. The table includes approximately 680,000 distinct CDR3 sequences, 15% to 17% detected once. This CDR3 contains 15 residues. Germline CDR1 is SQVTM and CDR2 is ANQGSEA. V dropped 2 bases and J dropped 4; count of bases not matched to a gene: 9. This clonotype was observed a handful of times. The antigen is unknown. V gene TRBV29-1 combines with J gene TRBJ2-7, with TRBD1 matching 9 bases. The sequence came from a man aged 50-60 years who received an inactivated influenza vaccine. Sequenced here: PBMCs from blood, sampled 11 to 12 days after vaccination. CDR3 DNA sequence: TGCAGCGTTGAACTCCGGGACAGGGATTTTTACGAGCAGTACTTC. This codes for CSVELRDRDFYEQYF.